This T cell receptor beta chain was identified during a study of blood T cell repertoires in COVID-19 (dated by TCRdb to the early 2020s). Notes on the research overall: Samples from collaborators originated in the United States, Italy and Spain and spanned both the acute and convalescent phases of COVID-19. The material from the prospective study consisted of cDNA or gDNA derived from T cells, B-cell-depleted T cells, or PBMCs. Subjects who had been exposed to COVID-19, were actively infected with it, or had recovered from it provided the deeply sampled blood TCRbeta repertoires that made up the dataset. The repertoires were released in a freely available public database meant as a resource for research on the immune response to SARS-CoV-2. The samples were drawn from two sources: the first 160 participants of the ongoing ImmuneRACE study, and approximately 1,300 subjects contributed by 6 global collaborators. The sample metadata nearly always contained a de-identified subject ID, COVID-19 status, age in years and sex. Where HLA class I and class II types were available, the types were taken from metadata supplied by the sample provider, not from assay-based typing. General findings and caveats noted by the study authors: The amount of clinical and demographic metadata varied by source and participant and was provided uncurated.

Relative to germline, V is missing 5 bases and J is missing 0 bases, with 5 bases of the junction outside any gene match. From the cysteine through the phenylalanine, the CDR3 covers 17 amino acids. The read is trimmed to its CDR3 DNA, 51 bases read in frame from base 1. As encoded in the germline V gene (reference sequence), CDR1 is LGHDT while CDR2 is YNNKEL. On this clone: The antigen it binds to is not known. There are no base qualities to consult, and no much larger clone falls within one base.

The immunoSEQ Assay, a bias-controlled multiplex PCR, was used to amplify TCRbeta CDR3 regions from genomic DNA. Per the original workflow: Nucleated cell counts per sample were estimated from amplification of reference gene primers within the assay. Sequence reads were collapsed and filtered to measure the absolute abundance of every unique TCRbeta CDR3 rearrangement. For each sample, productive Simpson clonality was calculated as the square root of Simpson's diversity index across productive rearrangements. TCRdb provides this immuneACCESS table in a form limited to in-frame rearrangements. Some clones are lacking; in checked studies, under half of them reflect an unresolved V gene, and why the rest are absent is not known. V, J and clone size were drawn from that table, and D and trimming were deduced from the DNA. For this sample there are under 55,000 clones; about 85% appear just once. The ten biggest clones cover 11% to 15% of the sample.

The collaborating institutions used their own protocols to collect whole blood in K2EDTA tubes. For TCRbeta analysis, collaborators shipped samples as frozen whole blood, isolated PBMCs, or DNA extracted from either of those sample types. The sequenced sample was peripheral blood. In this chain, TRBV3-1 (or the pseudogene TRBV3-2) is recombined with TRBJ1-3; TRBD1 matches 12 bases in the middle. The TCR originated in a human donor in a cohort sampled during active COVID-19. The DNA reads TGTGCCAGCAGCGCCCGGGACAGGGGGCTCTCTGGAAACACCATATATTTT. Its amino acids are CASSARDRGLSGNTIYF.